In its sample, the clone carrying this T cell receptor (beta chain) ranks as medium-sized. The target antigen is unknown. Germline values: CDR1 MGHRA, CDR2 YSYEKL. This CDR3 is 16 amino acids long. V shed 0 bases and J shed 6 bases, with 17 bases lying between them. The data were obtained in a study of CD8 T cells in ankylosing spondylitis. TCRdb reprocessed the 5' RACE reads with MiXCR, giving one entry per CDR3 protein. The repertoire holds hundreds of thousands of distinct CDR3 sequences, with approximately 9% as singletons. Whole-study findings and limits: In ankylosing spondylitis patients, matched synovial fluid reportedly showed significant enrichment of disease-linked clones. There was a TCR beta motif, made of several highly homologous variants, that appeared characteristic of ankylosing spondylitis blood.

The gene calls are TRBV4-1 and TRBJ1-1; no clear D. The specimen was blood, either unsorted or a sorted T cell fraction (not recorded which). The sequence was collected from a male donor with ankylosing spondylitis or in good health (not recorded which). CDR3 DNA: TGCGCCAGCAGCCAAGACAAGAATGGGGAGTTCCCTGAAGCTTTCTTT. Protein sequence: CASSQDKNGEFPEAFF.